This T cell receptor (beta chain) was identified in a study of cytomegalovirus exposure and HLA in healthy donors. Study results and limitations: It was confirmed in vitro that a few of the CMV-associated chains were specific for CMV antigens.

TCRdb's table, derived via immunoSEQ multiplex PCR, lists solely in-frame clones and lacks some. The sample has about 240,000 clones; 70% to 90% are singletons. The CDR3 runs 16 residues. V was clipped by 2 bases and J by 1 base; unmatched bases: 5. CDR1 is MDHEN and CDR2 is SYDVKM in the germline V gene. Comment on this clone: Antigen specificity is unknown.

The sample was PBMCs. The gene calls are TRBV28 and TRBJ2-7; 10 bases are a match to TRBD2. This TCR was sampled from a woman under 40 in good health and CMV-seropositive. This CDR3 is CASSLTRTSGSYEQYF. For the CDR3, the DNA is TGTGCCAGCAGTTTAACCAGGACTAGCGGATCCTACGAGCAGTACTTC.